This record covers a single TCR beta chain. Study processing details: Estimation of nucleated cell counts was performed using reference gene primer amplification. The protocol was immunoSEQ multiplex PCR, while the TCRdb copy is restricted to in-frame clones and leaves out a portion. The V and J calls and clone size were taken over from that table, and D and trimming were inferred from the DNA. The sample holds about 310,000 clones, around 90% seen once. The sample belongs to a study of blood T cell repertoires in COVID-19. Study details: Collection of acute and convalescent COVID-19 samples took place in the United States, Italy and Spain. T cells, B-cell-depleted T cells, or PBMCs provided the cDNA or gDNA that served as material.

V was shortened by 6 bases and J by 7 bases, with 13 bases between the two germline ends. Germline V CDR1 and CDR2: LNHDA, SQIVND (reference sequence). The CDR3 length is 13 residues. The J gene is TRBJ1-5, the V gene TRBV19, with a possible D match to TRBD1 (5 bases). Material for sequencing was peripheral blood. This receptor was taken from a young man with active or convalescent COVID-19. CDR3 DNA: TGTGCCAGTAGCGGGACTTTTCCCCAGCCCCAGCATTTT. This codes for CASSGTFPQPQHF.